This T cell receptor (beta chain) is drawn from a study of blood T cell repertoires in COVID-19 (dated by TCRdb to 2020 to 2022). Context from the whole study: The collaborator samples originated in the United States, Italy and Spain and spanned the acute and convalescent phases of COVID-19. The prospective study material was composed of cDNA or gDNA derived from T cells, B-cell-depleted T cells, or PBMCs. Subjects who had been exposed to COVID-19, were actively infected with it, or had recovered from it provided the deeply sampled blood TCRbeta repertoires that made up the dataset. The repertoires were made available in a free public database intended to serve as a resource for research on the immune response to SARS-CoV-2. Samples came from the ongoing ImmuneRACE study (first 160 participants) plus 1,254 subjects from 6 global collaborators. Nearly every sample came with metadata listing a de-identified subject ID, COVID-19 status, age in years and sex. Where available, HLA class I and class II types were obtained from metadata supplied by the sample provider rather than from assay-based typing.

In the case of this clone: This receptor's antigen is unknown. No base quality information exists; no much larger clone differs at one position.

The collaborating institutions used their own protocols to collect whole blood in K2EDTA tubes. For TCRbeta analysis, collaborators shipped samples as frozen whole blood, isolated PBMCs, or DNA extracted from either of those sample types. What the work shows at the level of the full study, not this receptor alone: The amount of clinical and demographic metadata varied by source and participant and was provided uncurated.

The immunoSEQ Assay, a bias-controlled multiplex PCR, was used to amplify TCRbeta CDR3 regions from genomic DNA. In the paper's pipeline: Nucleated cell counts per sample were estimated from amplification of reference gene primers within the assay. To quantify the absolute abundance of each unique TCRbeta CDR3 rearrangement, sequence reads were collapsed and filtered. For each sample, productive Simpson clonality was calculated by taking the square root of Simpson's diversity index across productive rearrangements. TCRdb holds this immuneACCESS table with in-frame rearrangements only. Some clones are missing; in checked studies, unresolved V genes explain under half, and the rest has no known cause. V and J calls and clone size follow that table, whereas D and trimming were derived from the DNA. Present in this sample are over 120,000 clones, roughly 84% of which were seen just once. Approximately 40% of the sample rests with the top ten.

Specimen: peripheral blood. This TCR was recovered from a human donor in a cohort sampled during active COVID-19.

The CDR3 reads CASSLNPSYGELFF. DNA sequence: TGCGCCAGCAGCCTAAATCCTAGCTACGGGGAGCTGTTTTTT. The chain employs TRBV5-1 and TRBJ2-2; matching of 5 bases hints at TRBD2 as the D gene. V and J are truncated by 4 bases and 7 bases respectively, leaving an intervening sequence of 14 bases. CDR1 and CDR2 were assigned from the germline V gene as SGHRS and YFSETQ. There are 14 amino acids in the CDR3, from cysteine to phenylalanine inclusive. Only the CDR3 DNA is retained, 42 bases long and in frame from the first base.